The source of this TCR beta chain is a study of CD4+ T cells in melanoma. Notes on the study in general: Neoantigen-specific CD4+ T cells in melanoma reportedly had diverse differentiation states. CD8+ T cell, macrophage and B cell function reportedly correlated with neoantigen-specific CD4+ T cells.

The germline gives CDR1 MNHEY, CDR2 SVGAGI. The CDR3 extends over 13 amino acids. Trimming pared 10 bases from V and 0 bases from J, leaving 11 bases between. With regard to this clone: Its antigen is unidentified.

Profiling relied on immunoSEQ multiplex PCR, and the TCRdb table lists in-frame clones only, not all of them. The sample has around 100,000 clones, roughly 90% seen once. The TCR sequence derives from a human donor with melanoma. This sequence joins TRBV6-5 and TRBJ2-3; D remains ambiguous. The sequenced sample was peripheral blood. In DNA, the CDR3 is TGTGCCACCTACAGACCAAGCACAGATACGCAGTATTTT. Its translation: CATYRPSTDTQYF.